This is a list of T cell receptor beta chains from one sample in a study of T cells in Graves' hyperthyroidism and ophthalmopathy. MiXCR, applied by TCRdb to the multiplex PCR reads, yields one record per CDR3 protein. Among around 620,000 distinct CDR3 sequences, under 60% were seen once, and the ten largest hold roughly 19%. Sequenced material: peripheral blood or thyroid tissue (not recorded which). All receptors derive from an adult woman with Graves' disease, either hyperthyroidism or ophthalmopathy (not recorded which). Both conserved end residues are part of each CDR3. Fields, in order: clone size, V gene, D gene, J gene, CDR3 protein, CDR3 DNA. A D gene is named only where the DNA matches it firmly. Not all rows give a size; the values are once, few, many and, for expanded clones, a class.

clone size: few
V gene: TRBV2
D gene: TRBD1
J gene: TRBJ1-2
CDR3 protein: CASSEALRDRGHGYTF
CDR3 DNA: TGTGCCAGCAGTGAAGCGCTTCGGGACAGGGGCCATGGCTACACCTTC

clone size: -
V gene: TRBV13
D gene: TRBD1
J gene: TRBJ2-7
CDR3 protein: CASSNPGQGHTAYEQYF
CDR3 DNA: TGTGCCAGCAGCAACCCGGGACAGGGGCATACCGCCTACGAGCAGTACTTC

clone size: -
V gene: TRBV2
D gene: TRBD2
J gene: TRBJ2-1
CDR3 protein: CAVGLAAYNEQFF
CDR3 DNA: TGTGCCGTTGGACTAGCGGCCTACAATGAGCAGTTCTTC

clone size: many
V gene: TRBV20-1
D gene: -
J gene: TRBJ1-3
CDR3 protein: CGGRFPGNTIYF
CDR3 DNA: TGCGGGGGACGGTTTCCTGGAAACACCATATATTTT

clone size: many
V gene: TRBV27
D gene: -
J gene: TRBJ1-1
CDR3 protein: CASSRSTVNTEAFF
CDR3 DNA: TGTGCCAGCAGCCGGTCGACAGTCAACACTGAAGCTTTCTTT

clone size: few
V gene: TRBV19
D gene: TRBD1
J gene: TRBJ2-6
CDR3 protein: CATSQGASGANVLTF
CDR3 DNA: TGTGCCACCTCCCAGGGGGCTTCTGGGGCCAACGTCCTGACTTTC

clone size: many
V gene: TRBV14
D gene: -
J gene: TRBJ1-1
CDR3 protein: CASSLRSVNTEAFF
CDR3 DNA: TGTGCCAGCAGCCTACGTTCTGTGAACACTGAAGCTTTCTTT

clone size: -
V gene: TRBV5-1
D gene: -
J gene: TRBJ1-2
CDR3 protein: CASSLGDLANYGYTF
CDR3 DNA: TGCGCCAGCAGCTTGGGGGATCTGGCTAACTATGGCTACACCTTC

clone size: -
V gene: TRBV10-2
D gene: -
J gene: TRBJ2-7
CDR3 protein: CASSAGLEQYF
CDR3 DNA: TGCGCCAGCAGTGCTGGGCTCGAGCAGTACTTC

clone size: few
V gene: TRBV28
D gene: -
J gene: TRBJ1-5
CDR3 protein: CASSWVRDQPQHF
CDR3 DNA: TGTGCCAGCAGTTGGGTTAGGGATCAGCCCCAGCATTTT

clone size: few
V gene: TRBV28
D gene: -
J gene: TRBJ2-5
CDR3 protein: CANSLLAGEETQYF
CDR3 DNA: TGTGCCAACAGTTTATTGGCGGGTGAGGAGACCCAGTACTTC

clone size: -
V gene: TRBV20-1
D gene: -
J gene: TRBJ2-7
CDR3 protein: CSARIGGHLYYEQYF
CDR3 DNA: TGCAGTGCTAGAATAGGGGGACATTTATACTACGAGCAGTACTTC

clone size: few
V gene: TRBV28
D gene: -
J gene: TRBJ2-7
CDR3 protein: CASSSFSRRLTASYEQYF
CDR3 DNA: TGTGCCAGCAGTTCTTTTTCCCGACGGTTGACTGCATCCTACGAGCAGTACTTC

clone size: -
V gene: TRBV12-3/TRBV12-4
D gene: -
J gene: TRBJ1-2
CDR3 protein: CASTPGLRRYGYTF
CDR3 DNA: TGTGCCAGCACCCCGGGCCTTCGAAGATATGGCTACACCTTC

clone size: -
V gene: TRBV11-2
D gene: TRBD1
J gene: TRBJ1-3
CDR3 protein: CASSYHGTGGRNTIYF
CDR3 DNA: TGTGCCAGCAGCTACCATGGGACAGGGGGAAGAAACACCATATATTTT

clone size: -
V gene: TRBV15
D gene: -
J gene: TRBJ1-2
CDR3 protein: CASSFRGDPNYGYTF
CDR3 DNA: TGTGCCAGCAGCTTCCGTGGGGATCCCAACTATGGCTACACCTTC

clone size: -
V gene: TRBV12-3/TRBV12-4
D gene: -
J gene: TRBJ1-6
CDR3 protein: CASSLKQGGSPLHF
CDR3 DNA: TGTGCCAGCAGTTTAAAACAGGGTGGTTCACCCCTCCACTTT

clone size: few
V gene: TRBV3-1
D gene: -
J gene: TRBJ2-7
CDR3 protein: CASSPPGRDEQYF
CDR3 DNA: TGTGCCAGCAGCCCACCTGGTCGGGACGAGCAGTACTTC

clone size: few
V gene: TRBV10-3
D gene: TRBD1
J gene: TRBJ2-7
CDR3 protein: CAISSGTGVYEQYF
CDR3 DNA: TGTGCCATCAGTTCCGGGACAGGGGTCTACGAGCAGTACTTC

clone size: -
V gene: TRBV7-2
D gene: TRBD2
J gene: TRBJ2-5
CDR3 protein: CASSAGLAGRQETQYF
CDR3 DNA: TGTGCCAGCAGCGCGGGACTAGCGGGGCGCCAAGAGACCCAGTACTTC

clone size: many
V gene: TRBV5-1
D gene: -
J gene: TRBJ2-5
CDR3 protein: CASSAGLEETQYF
CDR3 DNA: TGCGCCAGCAGCGCCGGACTTGAAGAGACCCAGTACTTC

clone size: few
V gene: TRBV7-9
D gene: -
J gene: TRBJ2-5
CDR3 protein: CASTNPARQETQYF
CDR3 DNA: TGTGCCAGCACCAATCCGGCCCGCCAAGAGACCCAGTACTTC

clone size: many
V gene: TRBV7-9
D gene: TRBD1
J gene: TRBJ1-2
CDR3 protein: CASSLTQGRGYTF
CDR3 DNA: TGTGCCAGCAGCTTAACACAGGGGAGAGGCTACACCTTC

clone size: once
V gene: TRBV15
D gene: -
J gene: TRBJ1-5
CDR3 protein: CATSRDLRQPQHF
CDR3 DNA: TGTGCCACCAGCAGAGATTTGAGGCAGCCCCAGCATTTT

clone size: once
V gene: TRBV9
D gene: TRBD1
J gene: TRBJ1-3
CDR3 protein: CASSPKDRGFGYTIYF
CDR3 DNA: TGTGCCAGCAGCCCCAAAGACAGGGGTTTCGGCTACACCATATATTTT

clone size: few
V gene: TRBV28
D gene: -
J gene: TRBJ2-7
CDR3 protein: CASSLWEGDEQYF
CDR3 DNA: TGTGCCAGCAGTCTCTGGGAGGGGGACGAGCAGTACTTC

clone size: -
V gene: TRBV25-1
D gene: -
J gene: TRBJ2-5
CDR3 protein: CASSDLEAGETQYF
CDR3 DNA: TGTGCCAGCAGTGATCTGGAAGCCGGAGAGACCCAGTACTTC

clone size: -
V gene: TRBV7-3
D gene: -
J gene: TRBJ2-7
CDR3 protein: CASSLMDRREQYF
CDR3 DNA: TGTGCCAGCAGCTTAATGGACCGTCGGGAGCAGTACTTC

clone size: -
V gene: TRBV7-9
D gene: -
J gene: TRBJ2-2
CDR3 protein: CASSLAAGRTGELFF
CDR3 DNA: TGTGCCAGCAGCTTAGCGGCGGGGCGCACCGGGGAGCTGTTTTTT

clone size: -
V gene: TRBV10-3
D gene: -
J gene: TRBJ2-7
CDR3 protein: CATGKETAYEQYF
CDR3 DNA: TGTGCCACCGGAAAGGAAACGGCCTACGAGCAGTACTTC

clone size: many
V gene: TRBV2
D gene: TRBD2
J gene: TRBJ2-5
CDR3 protein: CASSEMASGGETQYF
CDR3 DNA: TGTGCCAGCAGTGAAATGGCTAGCGGGGGAGAGACCCAGTACTTC

clone size: few
V gene: TRBV7-9
D gene: -
J gene: TRBJ2-1
CDR3 protein: CASSLLGNYNEQFF
CDR3 DNA: TGTGCCAGCAGTCTCCTAGGGAACTACAATGAGCAGTTCTTC

clone size: -
V gene: TRBV2
D gene: -
J gene: TRBJ1-4
CDR3 protein: CASSEARGEKLFF
CDR3 DNA: TGTGCCAGCAGTGAAGCGCGAGGCGAAAAACTGTTTTTT

clone size: -
V gene: TRBV7-9
D gene: -
J gene: TRBJ2-1
CDR3 protein: CASKRPNNEQFF
CDR3 DNA: TGTGCCAGCAAGAGACCGAACAATGAGCAGTTCTTC

clone size: -
V gene: TRBV10-2
D gene: -
J gene: TRBJ1-6
CDR3 protein: CASSQDVANNSPLHF
CDR3 DNA: TGTGCCAGCAGCCAAGACGTCGCTAATAATTCACCCCTCCACTTT

clone size: -
V gene: TRBV10-3
D gene: -
J gene: TRBJ1-4
CDR3 protein: CAISEEETPATNEKLFF
CDR3 DNA: TGTGCCATCAGTGAGGAGGAGACACCAGCAACTAATGAAAAACTGTTTTTT

clone size: -
V gene: TRBV12-3/TRBV12-4
D gene: TRBD1
J gene: TRBJ1-5
CDR3 protein: CASSYLGQGNQPQHF
CDR3 DNA: TGTGCCAGCAGTTATTTGGGACAGGGTAATCAGCCCCAGCATTTT

clone size: many
V gene: TRBV4-1
D gene: -
J gene: TRBJ2-7
CDR3 protein: CASSQVLVRSSNYYEQYF
CDR3 DNA: TGCGCCAGCAGCCAAGTTCTGGTACGGTCTAGCAACTACTACGAGCAGTACTTC

clone size: many
V gene: TRBV3-1
D gene: -
J gene: TRBJ2-5
CDR3 protein: CASTPTGLETQYF
CDR3 DNA: TGTGCCAGCACCCCAACAGGACTAGAGACCCAGTACTTC

clone size: many
V gene: TRBV11-2
D gene: -
J gene: TRBJ1-1
CDR3 protein: CASSWPDGAGDTEAFF
CDR3 DNA: TGTGCCAGCAGCTGGCCCGATGGGGCAGGAGATACTGAAGCTTTCTTT

clone size: once
V gene: TRBV12-3/TRBV12-4
D gene: -
J gene: TRBJ1-1
CDR3 protein: CASSLSASREAFF
CDR3 DNA: TGTGCCAGCAGTTTATCGGCAAGTCGTGAAGCTTTCTTT

clone size: -
V gene: TRBV5-1
D gene: TRBD1
J gene: TRBJ2-7
CDR3 protein: CASSDNRQGRGKEQYF
CDR3 DNA: TGCGCCAGCAGCGATAATCGACAGGGGCGTGGTAAGGAGCAGTACTTC